This TCR beta chain emerged from a study of T cell responses to AZD1222 COVID-19 vaccine (TCRdb year 2021). Background for the entire study: TCR sequencing covered about 230 trial participants: roughly 200 given two doses of AZD1222 and 26 given two doses of MenACWY control vaccine. Trial participants were enrolled by age into 18-55, 56-69 and 70-plus year subgroups, with approximately 150, 28 and 58 TCR-sequenced participants respectively.

Results and caveats for the whole study, not just this receptor: No day 14 peak-response samples were available, so repertoires were characterized only after the peak T cell response. The 56-69-year group was small, and its depth increase did not reach significance, likely because of low power. Most participants were white British and females outnumbered males, and the authors suggested that clonal diversity may have been underestimated. Only five to seven AZD1222 recipients were SARS-CoV-2 seropositive at baseline, limiting conclusions about previously exposed vaccinees. The whole spike protein was spanned by vaccine-associated CD4 TCRs, and dominant responses were seen in regions 160-218 and 743-854. After two AZD1222 doses, both the breadth and the depth of spike-specific TCRs were significantly higher than at day 0 and than in MenACWY recipients. Epitopes outside the regions mutated in the B.1.351 and B.1.1.7 variants were reportedly recognized by nearly half of the unique spike-specific TCRs.

The CDR3 regions of human TCRbeta chains were analyzed by immunosequencing. Processing in the source paper ran as follows. Repertoire TCRs were checked for matches against a reference library of SARS-CoV-2-specific TCRs that had been generated using the MIRA antigen-specificity platform. Breadth was defined as the fraction of unique TCRs that were SARS-CoV-2-associated, and depth was defined as the fraction of total T cells that were SARS-CoV-2-associated. Using the MIRA data, every spike-specific TCR was mapped to the spike region that the TCR reacted to and assigned to either a CD4 or a CD8 class. Log10-transformed breadth and depth values were compared by one-way ANOVA with Sidak's multiple comparisons tests. The table comes from immuneACCESS by way of TCRdb, which keeps in-frame sequences with V and J called. Part of the clones is missing from these tables; in studies checked, under half for an unresolved V gene and the rest for unknown reasons. V and J calls and clone size are those listed in that table; D and trimming were worked out from the DNA. This sample is represented by approximately 100,000 clones; 85% of them were singletons. In total, the top ten clones hold roughly 4.3% of the sample.

Trimming at the junction amounts to 7 bases on V and 0 bases on J, and the germline ends lie 13 bases apart. The CDR3 spans 14 residues, from the cysteine through the phenylalanine. Just CDR3 DNA is preserved here, 42 bases in frame from base 1. As encoded in the germline V gene, CDR1 is MDHEN while CDR2 is SYDVKM. This specimen's time point label, per the study, means: about 28 days (+/-7) after the second vaccine dose. AZD1222 recipients whose second dose came at about 4 weeks and those whose second dose came at about 12 weeks were combined into one group, since spike-specific TCR depth and breadth did not differ between the two schedules. The vaccinee samples were drawn from two UK trials, COV001 and COV002, one of which was a single-blind randomized controlled phase 2/3 trial testing AZD1222 (ChAdOx1 nCoV-19) in healthy adults. Trial participant PBMC samples were collected at day 0 and day 28 after the second dose for TCRbeta chain sequencing.

The table lists this clone with a count of one. No antigen is known for it. Base qualities are not recorded, but no much larger clone differs from it by a single base. This sample comprised peripheral blood, obtained 28 days after the second AZD1222 dose. The rearrangement combines TRBV28 with TRBJ2-7; the D gene assignment is ambiguous. This clonotype was sampled from an adult who received the AZD1222 COVID-19 vaccine. The CDR3 amino acid sequence is: CASMGWISSYEQYF. The nucleotide sequence reads as follows: TGTGCCAGCATGGGGTGGATAAGCTCCTACGAGCAGTACTTC. The reference TRBV28 and TRBJ2-7 proteins fill in what lies around the CDR3, so the full variable domain reads DVKVTQSSRYLVKRTGEKVFLECVQDMDHENMFWYRQDPGLGLRLIYFSYDVKMKEKGDIPEGYSVSREKKERFSLILESASTNQTSMYLCASMGWISSYEQYFGPGTRLTVT.